This T cell receptor beta chain appears in the sequencing data of a study of Ad26.COV2.S vaccination and SARS-CoV-2 variants. Study information: Doses of Ad26.COV2.S were injected into muscle once or twice, 56 days apart. Study results and caveats: Following vaccination, spike-specific CD8+ and CD4+ T cell responses reportedly exhibited substantial breadth.

CDR1 is MNHEY and CDR2 is SVGAGI in the germline V gene. Deletions cut 5 bases from V and 3 bases from J, with 15 bases between. The CDR3 consists of 15 residues. The treatment: about 20 received Ad26.COV2.S at low or high dose, single or two shots; roughly 5 received placebo; per-sample allocation not given. It was on day 63 after the first vaccine or placebo injection that samples were taken. A Boston donor was an adult aged 18-55 years. Vaccine was an Ad26 vector expressing Wuhan-strain SARS-CoV-2 spike. Some clones are missing from TCRdb's copy, which holds only in-frame ones; the method was immunoSEQ multiplex PCR. Of hundreds of thousands of clones listed, roughly 90% are singletons. For this clone: Its antigen remains unknown.

This sample comprised peripheral blood, obtained in a trial of Ad26.COV2.S vaccine versus placebo. This clonotype was sampled from a person between 18 and 65 years old who received the Ad26.COV2.S COVID-19 vaccine or a placebo. The chain has TRBV6-5 and TRBJ2-3; a possible D gene is TRBD1 (6 bases). The CDR3 nucleotides read TGTGCCAGCAGTCCTACAGGGTCGAGGACAGATACGCAGTATTTT. Translating gives CASSPTGSRTDTQYF.